This T cell receptor (beta chain) was recovered during a study of cytomegalovirus exposure and HLA in healthy donors. In its sample, this clone was seen a few times. The CDR3 is made up of 15 amino acids. V dropped 1 base and J dropped 0; count of bases not matched to a gene: 4. The germline gives CDR1 SGHRS, CDR2 YFSETQ. The PCR contained 60 Vbeta and 13 Jbeta primers. Sequencing used immunoSEQ multiplex PCR; TCRdb keeps in-frame clones, though not all of them. The sample consists of around 180,000 clones, around four fifths of them appearing once. This chain links TRBV5-1 with TRBJ2-7; 7 nucleotides match TRBD1. Sample: PBMCs. The receptor was derived from a woman between 40 and 50 years old in good health and CMV-seronegative. The CDR3 loop is CASSLSPGGSYEQYF. CDR3 DNA: TGCGCCAGCAGCTTGTCCCCAGGGGGCTCCTACGAGCAGTACTTC.